Listed here are 20 T cell receptor beta chains from one sample, sequenced in a study of CD8 T cells in Susac syndrome. cDNA came from about 0.46 to 1 ug RNA primed by random hexamers. Each CDR3 protein is one row after TCRdb ran MiXCR on the immunoSEQ multiplex PCR reads. The table includes 140,000 or so distinct CDR3 sequences, 90% to 97% detected once. Source material: CD4+ T cells from PBMCs. The origin of the receptors is a human donor with Susac syndrome.

The DNA for the CDR3 is TGCAGTGCTAGAGCCCACAGGGGAGGGGCTGAGCAGTTCTTC. It specifies CSARAHRGGAEQFF. The rearrangement joins TRBV20-1 to TRBJ2-1; either TRBD1 or TRBD2 may fit D (7 bases each). V lost 1 base and J 9 bases, leaving 16 bases between the germline ends. Germline V gives CDR1 DFQATT, CDR2 SNEGSKA (reference sequence). The CDR3 totals 14 residues.

The chain links TRBV7-2 to TRBJ2-3; weak D call: TRBD1 (7 bases). The CDR3 has 17 residues. CDR1 is SGHTA and CDR2 is FQGNSA in the germline V gene. V dropped 5 bases and J dropped 3 bases, with 21 bases sitting between them. The CDR3 loop reads CASSTGVGGGTTDTQYF. The CDR3 coding sequence is TGTGCCAGCAGCACAGGGGTTGGGGGAGGAACGACAGATACGCAGTATTTT.

V and J are TRBV7-9 and TRBJ2-1; tentative D call: TRBD2 (7 bases). Trimming cost V 7 bases and J 4 bases, with 17 bases left between them. The CDR3 has 15 amino acids. Germline CDR1 is SEHNR and CDR2 is FQNEAQ (reference sequence). The CDR3 DNA reads as TGTGCCAGCACCCTCGGCGGGGGCCGATACAATGAGCAGTTCTTC. Protein: CASTLGGGRYNEQFF. The full variable domain, its missing parts supplied by reference TRBV7-9 and TRBJ2-1, is DTGVSQNPRHKITKRGQNVTFRCDPISEHNRLYWYRQTLGQGPEFLTYFQNEAQLEKSRLLSDRFSAERPKGSFSTLEIQRTEQGDSAMYLCASTLGGGRYNEQFFGPGTRLTVL.

The chain recombines TRBV12-5 with TRBJ2-7; D unclear. From germline, CDR1 is LGHNT and CDR2 FRNRAP. The CDR3 length is 13 residues. Trimming left V 0 bases short and J 6 bases short, with 9 bases between. The CDR3 DNA is TGTGCTAGTGGTTTGGTACCGGTAGGCGAGCAGTACTTC. Encoded protein: CASGLVPVGEQYF.

V usage is TRBV12-3 or TRBV12-4 and J usage is TRBJ2-1, with D perhaps matching TRBD2 (5 bases). The V gene lost 5 bases and the J gene lost 10 bases, with 9 bases spanning the gap. The CDR3 totals 11 residues. This chain's CDR3 is CASSTGEEQFF. CDR3 nucleotide sequence: TGTGCCAGCAGTACTGGGGAGGAGCAGTTCTTC.

The CDR3 sequence is CASSEVTPYEQYF. CDR3 sequence (DNA): TGTGCCAGCAGTGAAGTAACCCCCTACGAGCAGTACTTC. The genes are TRBV2 and TRBJ2-7; D unresolved. The CDR3 runs to 13 residues. Germline loops: CDR1 SNHLY, CDR2 FYNNEI. V was clipped by 1 base and J by 2 bases, with 6 bases between them.

The chain employs TRBV29-1 and TRBJ2-6; 9 positions agree with TRBD1. Per germline, CDR1 SQVTM and CDR2 ANQGSEA. Trimming removed 5 bases from V and 1 base from J; junction bases left unmatched: 6. The CDR3 contains 16 residues. CDR3 coding DNA: TGCAGCGTTCGTACAGGGGGCGCATCTGGGGCCAACGTCCTGACTTTC. Amino acid sequence: CSVRTGGASGANVLTF.

This sequence joins TRBV20-1 and TRBJ1-1; tentatively, D is TRBD1 (6 bases). There are 12 residues in the CDR3. With 3 bases removed from V and 3 bases from J, the gap between germline ends came to 8 bases. Germline CDR1 is DFQATT and CDR2 is SNEGSKA (reference sequence). The CDR3 spells CSASPGDTEAFF. The CDR3 DNA follows: TGCAGTGCTAGTCCAGGGGACACTGAAGCTTTCTTT.

The genes are TRBV4-1 and TRBJ2-4; TRBD1 agrees at 7 bases. Trimming removed 3 bases from V and 2 bases from J; junction bases left unmatched: 13. The CDR3 extends over 18 amino acids. The germline V gene has CDR1 MGHRA and CDR2 YSYEKL. CDR3 amino acids: CASSQMRRQQGTKNIQYF. The CDR3 bases are TGCGCCAGCAGCCAGATGAGGCGACAACAGGGGACCAAAAACATTCAGTACTTC.

The J gene is TRBJ1-2, the V gene TRBV4-1; TRBD1 might be the D (6 bases). The CDR3 covers 14 residues. Trimming removed 7 bases from V and 4 bases from J, with 16 bases in between. The germline V gene encodes CDR1 MGHRA and CDR2 YSYEKL. CDR3 region: CASTAGALRYGYTF. The CDR3 nucleotides read TGCGCCAGCACCGCAGGGGCGCTTCGCTATGGCTACACCTTC.

V gene TRBV3-1 combines with J gene TRBJ2-1, with TRBD2 matching over 9 bases. V dropped 3 bases and J dropped 9; count of bases not matched to a gene: 9. This CDR3 is 15 amino acids long. CDR1 and CDR2 from the germline V gene are LGHDT and YNNKEL (reference sequence). CDR3: CASSHSIAGESEQFF. CDR3 nucleotide sequence: TGTGCCAGCAGCCATTCGATAGCGGGGGAATCTGAGCAGTTCTTC.

V usage is TRBV1 and J usage is TRBJ1-2. TRBV1 has pseudogene status. CDR3 size: 17 residues. The CDR3 nucleotides are TGCACCAGCAGCCAAGAGGGGCCAGCCCGGATGTCCTATGGCTACACCTTC. Residues: CTSSQEGPARMSYGYTF.

The chain joins TRBV2 to TRBJ2-7; a weak D match, TRBD1 (6 bases). The germline V gene encodes CDR1 SNHLY and CDR2 FYNNEI. Trimming removed 6 bases at V and 5 bases at J, with 14 bases between. This CDR3 contains 13 residues. The CDR3 reads CASSEQGWDEQYF. CDR3 sequence (DNA): TGTGCCAGCAGCGAACAGGGTTGGGACGAGCAGTACTTC.

This clonotype came up a few times. The rearrangement links TRBV12-3 or TRBV12-4 to TRBJ2-5, with D tentatively TRBD1 (5 bases). Trimming removed 6 bases at V and 1 base at J, with 9 bases between. The CDR3 has 13 residues. The chain's CDR3 is CASSPTVQETQYF. The CDR3 bases are TGTGCCAGCAGCCCGACAGTCCAAGAGACCCAGTACTTC.

The chain combines TRBV4-2 with TRBJ1-2; TRBD1 matches 9 bases. This CDR3 has 13 amino acids. CDR1 is LGHNA and CDR2 is YNFKEQ in the germline V gene. The V and J ends lost 4 bases and 5 bases, in that order; junction bases with no gene match: 2. CDR3 coding DNA: TGTGCCAGCAGCCGGGACAGGGTGTATGGCTACACCTTC. This gives the protein CASSRDRVYGYTF.

This rearrangement joins TRBV6-5 to TRBJ2-3; 7 nucleotides agree with TRBD1. This CDR3 has 17 residues. Germline CDR1 MNHEY, CDR2 SVGAGI. J was trimmed by 5 bases and V by 4 bases; bases with no gene match: 15. CDR3 in DNA: TGTGCCAGCAGTTTCGGTAAGGGGGCCGGGACACGAGATACGCAGTATTTT. The encoded protein is CASSFGKGAGTRDTQYF.

CDR3: CSVMGVPISYEQYF. The DNA for the CDR3 is TGCAGCGTTATGGGAGTCCCTATCTCCTACGAGCAGTACTTC. This sequence joins TRBV29-1 and TRBJ2-7; a weak D match, TRBD2 (5 bases). CDR3 size: 14 residues. The V and J ends lost 5 bases and 0 bases respectively, with 14 bases between them. Germline V gene sequence: CDR1 SQVTM, CDR2 ANQGSEA.

The chain combines TRBV12-3 or TRBV12-4 with TRBJ2-5, with a weak D call TRBD1 (6 bases). The CDR3 spans 14 residues. Trimming pared 5 bases from V and 1 base from J, leaving 11 bases between. The CDR3, as DNA: TGTGCCAGCAGTAATCAGGGGTTCCAAGAGACCCAGTACTTC. Encoded protein: CASSNQGFQETQYF.

This sequence joins TRBV3-1 and TRBJ2-1, with a tentative D call TRBD1 (5 bases). This CDR3 contains 14 residues. CDR1 and CDR2 (germline): LGHDT, YNNKEL (reference sequence). Trimming shortened V by 1 base and J by 6 bases, and 10 bases separated the two germline ends. The CDR3 region has the DNA TGTGCCAGCAGCCAAGGGGGCGGACCCAATGAGCAGTTCTTC. This sequence encodes CASSQGGGPNEQFF.

This chain uses TRBV6-2 or TRBV6-3 with TRBJ2-1; no firm D call. CDR1 and CDR2 from the germline V gene are MNHEY and SVGEGT. There are 15 residues in the CDR3. V lost 0 bases and J 9 bases, leaving 15 bases between the germline ends. The CDR3 DNA follows: TGTGCCAGCAGTTACTCTCCCCCAGGAGCGCGTGAGCAGTTCTTC. It is translated as CASSYSPPGAREQFF.